This T cell receptor (beta chain) stems from a study of identical twins. Study results and caveats: Donors were not followed over many years; analysis was cross-sectional.

CDR1 is DFQATT and CDR2 is SNEGSKA in the germline V gene (reference sequence). This CDR3 is built from 15 residues. V was clipped by 2 bases and J by 4 bases; unmatched bases: 7. As regards this clonotype: What it recognizes is unknown.

Unique molecular identifiers were present on the cDNA, and a universal primer site came from template switching. TCRdb passed the 5' RACE reads through MiXCR, listing each CDR3 protein once. In the table there are more than 200,000 distinct CDR3 sequences, about an eighth of which are singletons. Input material: memory (CD45RO+) T cells sorted from blood. This clonotype was obtained from a woman aged 18-30 years in good health. V is TRBV20-1 and J is TRBJ2-2; 7 bases fit TRBD2. CDR3: CSARQRGGSTGELFF. The CDR3 bases are TGCAGTGCTAGACAACGCGGGGGTTCCACCGGGGAGCTGTTTTTT.